There are a few counts of the clone carrying this TCR beta chain. Its target is not known. This record belongs to a study of beta chain features in type 1 diabetes. Study-level findings and limits: Within each of all four CD4+ subsets, Type 1 diabetes patients had TCRB CDR3s that were moderately but significantly shorter. Among patients, naive, central memory and Treg TCRB repertoires appeared more similar than among healthy donors.

Once sorted, every population was more than 98% pure. Every isolated RNA sample was fully reverse transcribed, so sequencing captured expressed TCRB transcripts. The assay was immunoSEQ multiplex PCR, and TCRdb's table has in-frame clones only and misses some. The sample lists 150,000 to 170,000 clones; 10% to 13% were seen once. The CDR3 totals 13 residues. Germline CDR1 SGHTA, CDR2 FQGTGA. V gave up 5 bases and J gave up 3 bases; unmatched junction bases: 3. The receptor was isolated from a man younger than 40 with type 1 diabetes. The sample comprised central memory CD4+ T cells from blood. The chain recombines TRBV7-3 with TRBJ1-2, with TRBD1 matching over 7 bases. The CDR3 nucleotides read TGTGCCAGCAGCCCTGACAGGGACTATGGCTACACCTTC. It codes for CASSPDRDYGYTF.